This TCR beta chain was retrieved from a study of post-analysis software for immune sequencing data (dated by TCRdb to about 2015). In the study overall: Relapsing-remitting, secondary progressive and progressive-relapsing multiple sclerosis were recorded as disease courses, and subtype annotation was lacking for some patients. The patient repertoires were compared against more than 10 previously published healthy control repertoires obtained from donors aged about 6 to 25 years. A subset of samples was prepared in parallel using single-end sample barcoding, then pooled and co-amplified after Illumina adapter ligation. Overall study outcomes, separate from this receptor: Four or five TRBV segments, including TRBV5-6, TRBV5-1 and TRBV20-1, were significantly more frequent in patients than controls. The multiple sclerosis patient group was slightly younger than the control group. When samples were clustered directly using the F measure, samples prepared in the same batch co-clustered strongly, which prompted a batch-effect correction. Normalized Chao1 diversity was significantly lower in multiple sclerosis patients than controls, suggesting substantial peripheral T-cell clonal expansion.

Counted from cysteine to phenylalanine, this CDR3 has 14 amino acids. Only the CDR3 DNA is retained, 42 bases long and in frame from the first base. Looking up the germline V gene (reference sequence) yields CDR1 DFQATT and CDR2 SNEGSKA. To demonstrate the VDJtools post-analysis software, the study profiled TCR beta repertoires from the peripheral blood of about 13 young patients with multiple sclerosis. Multiple sclerosis patients were children and adolescents aged roughly 6 to 17 years. The receptor library was made with PCR. Sequencing used an Illumina HiSeq 2500. To reduce PCR and sequencing biases, unique molecular identifiers were built into the TCR beta cDNA libraries. Every 1 to 10 million input T cells yielded approximately 500,000 cDNA molecules, meaning each molecule approximated one T cell. Patient libraries were prepared and sequenced with the same protocol used for the earlier healthy control dataset. Samples belonging to the same batch were prepared together, multiplexed and sequenced on a shared HiSeq lane. As for the authors' bioinformatics: Raw barcoded reads were processed with MIGEC, and single-read molecular identifier groups were discarded before consensus assembly and CDR3 extraction. VDJtools was used for post-analysis of the clonotype tables, and diversity was normalized by down-sampling every dataset to the size of the smallest sample. To correct batch-related cross-sample contamination, repertoire overlap clustering matched CDR3 amino acid sequences but not nucleotide sequences. TCRdb reran the public reads through fastp at Q25 and MiXCR, keeping productive beta chains. Here each entry gathers all rows of one CDR3 protein and keeps the most common genes and DNA. TCRdb's processing, not the authors' own work, is the source of the V and J calls. In this sample the table shows 350,000 to 450,000 distinct CDR3 sequences, 30% to 45% of which occur a single time. Of the sample, under 15% is held by the ten largest clones.

A remark on this clonotype: Its antigen is still unknown. At one end, the junction sequence differs from germline, possibly due to a read error.

Sequenced sample: blood. The sequence was collected from a girl aged 10-17 years with multiple sclerosis. The V and J segments used are TRBV20-1 and TRBJ2-1, with 11 central nucleotides matching TRBD2. The sequenced DNA: TGCAGTTCTAGCGGGGGGACACTCTACAATGAGCAGTTCTTC. This is translated as CSSSGGTLYNEQFF.